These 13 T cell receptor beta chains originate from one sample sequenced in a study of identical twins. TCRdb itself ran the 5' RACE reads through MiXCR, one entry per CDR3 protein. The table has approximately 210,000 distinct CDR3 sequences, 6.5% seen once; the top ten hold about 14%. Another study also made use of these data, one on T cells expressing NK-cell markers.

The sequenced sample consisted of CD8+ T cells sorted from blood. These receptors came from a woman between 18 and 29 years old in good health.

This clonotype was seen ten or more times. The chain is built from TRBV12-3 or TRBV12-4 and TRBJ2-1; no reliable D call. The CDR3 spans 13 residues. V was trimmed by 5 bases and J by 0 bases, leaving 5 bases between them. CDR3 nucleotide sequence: TGTGCCAGCAGTGGGGACTCCTACAATGAGCAGTTCTTC. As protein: CASSGDSYNEQFF.

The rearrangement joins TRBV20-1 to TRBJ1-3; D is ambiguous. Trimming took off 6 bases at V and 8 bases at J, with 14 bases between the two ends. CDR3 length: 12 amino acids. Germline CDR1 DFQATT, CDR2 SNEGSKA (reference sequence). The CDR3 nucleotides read TGCAGTGCCCTTGACATGGCTGACACCATATATTTT. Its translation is CSALDMADTIYF.

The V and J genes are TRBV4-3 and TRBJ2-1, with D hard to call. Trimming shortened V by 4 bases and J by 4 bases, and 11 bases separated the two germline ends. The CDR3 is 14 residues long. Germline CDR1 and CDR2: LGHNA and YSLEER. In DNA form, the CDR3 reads TGCGCCAGCAGCCCAAACCTCGAGTACAATGAGCAGTTCTTC. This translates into CASSPNLEYNEQFF.

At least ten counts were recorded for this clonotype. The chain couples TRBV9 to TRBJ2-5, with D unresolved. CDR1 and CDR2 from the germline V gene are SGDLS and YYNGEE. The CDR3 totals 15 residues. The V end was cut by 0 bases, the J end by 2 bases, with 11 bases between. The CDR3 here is CASSVEGTLQETQYF. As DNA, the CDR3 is TGTGCCAGCAGCGTAGAAGGCACCTTACAAGAGACCCAGTACTTC.

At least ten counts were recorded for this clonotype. The CDR3 protein is CASSFITGTEAFF. CDR3 nucleotides: TGTGCCAGCAGTTTTATCACCGGTACTGAAGCTTTCTTT. The chain links TRBV12-3 or TRBV12-4 to TRBJ1-1; no clear D gene. Deletions cut 3 bases from V and 5 bases from J, with 10 bases between. The CDR3 consists of 13 residues.

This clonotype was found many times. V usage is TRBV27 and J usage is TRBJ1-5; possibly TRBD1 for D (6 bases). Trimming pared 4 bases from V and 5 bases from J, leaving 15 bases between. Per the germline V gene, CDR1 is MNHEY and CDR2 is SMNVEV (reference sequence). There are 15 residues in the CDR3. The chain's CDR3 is CASSSLDRTDQPQHF. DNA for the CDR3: TGTGCCAGCAGTTCCCTAGACAGGACGGATCAGCCCCAGCATTTT.

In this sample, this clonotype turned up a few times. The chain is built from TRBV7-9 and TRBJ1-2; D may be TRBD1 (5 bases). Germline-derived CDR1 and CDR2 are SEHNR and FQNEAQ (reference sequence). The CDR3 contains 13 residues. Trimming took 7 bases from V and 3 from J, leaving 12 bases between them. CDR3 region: CASTGPGDYGYTF. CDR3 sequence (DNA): TGTGCCAGCACGGGACCCGGGGACTATGGCTACACCTTC.

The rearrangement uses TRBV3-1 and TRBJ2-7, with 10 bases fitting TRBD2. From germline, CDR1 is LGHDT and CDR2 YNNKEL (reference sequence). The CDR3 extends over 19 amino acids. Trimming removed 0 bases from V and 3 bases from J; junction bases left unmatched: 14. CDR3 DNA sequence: TGTGCCAGCAGCCAAGATACCCCGGTAGCGGGAGGACTAATCTACGAGCAGTACTTC. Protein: CASSQDTPVAGGLIYEQYF.

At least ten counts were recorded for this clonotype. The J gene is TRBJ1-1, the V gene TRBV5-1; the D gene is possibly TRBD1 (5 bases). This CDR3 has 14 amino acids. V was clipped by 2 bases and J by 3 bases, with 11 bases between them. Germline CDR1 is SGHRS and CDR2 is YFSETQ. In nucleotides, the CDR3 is TGCGCCAGCAGCTTAGGAGGGGCACACACTGAAGCTTTCTTT. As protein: CASSLGGAHTEAFF.

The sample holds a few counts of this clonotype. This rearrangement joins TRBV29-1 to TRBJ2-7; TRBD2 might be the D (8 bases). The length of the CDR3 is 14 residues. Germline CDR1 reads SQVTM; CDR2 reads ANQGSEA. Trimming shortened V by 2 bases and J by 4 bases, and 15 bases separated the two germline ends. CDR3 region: CSVEIGRGRYEQYF. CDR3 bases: TGCAGCGTTGAAATCGGGAGGGGGCGGTACGAGCAGTACTTC.

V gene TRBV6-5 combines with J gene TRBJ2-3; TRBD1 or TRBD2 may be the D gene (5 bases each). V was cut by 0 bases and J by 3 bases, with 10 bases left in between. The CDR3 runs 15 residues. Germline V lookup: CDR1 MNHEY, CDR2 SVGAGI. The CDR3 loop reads CASSYSLWGTDTQYF. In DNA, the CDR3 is TGTGCCAGCAGTTACTCGCTATGGGGGACAGATACGCAGTATTTT.

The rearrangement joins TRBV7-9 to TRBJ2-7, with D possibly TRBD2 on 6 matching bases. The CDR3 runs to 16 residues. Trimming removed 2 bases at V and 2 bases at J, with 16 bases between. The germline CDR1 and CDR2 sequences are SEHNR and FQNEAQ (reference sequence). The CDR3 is CASSLPAGGATYEQYF. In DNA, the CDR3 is TGTGCCAGCAGCTTACCAGCTGGAGGGGCAACCTACGAGCAGTACTTC. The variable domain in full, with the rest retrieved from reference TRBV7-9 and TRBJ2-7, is DTGVSQNPRHKITKRGQNVTFRCDPISEHNRLYWYRQTLGQGPEFLTYFQNEAQLEKSRLLSDRFSAERPKGSFSTLEIQRTEQGDSAMYLCASSLPAGGATYEQYFGPGTRLTVT.

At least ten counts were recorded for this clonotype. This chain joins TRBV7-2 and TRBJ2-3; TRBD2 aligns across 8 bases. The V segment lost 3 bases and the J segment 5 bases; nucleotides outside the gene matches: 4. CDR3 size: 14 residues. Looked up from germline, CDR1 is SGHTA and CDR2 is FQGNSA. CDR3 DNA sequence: TGTGCCAGCAGCTTTGCGGGGGGCAGAGATACGCAGTATTTT. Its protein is CASSFAGGRDTQYF.